This T cell receptor (beta chain) was sequenced for a study of memory CD4+ T cells and cytomegalovirus serostatus. Study conclusions and caveats: CD4+ memory repertoires contained about two fifths of the roughly 160 reported CMV TCRbeta sequences. CMV serostatus prediction reached median AUC approximately 0.96, or 0.89 with US-trained model. The CMV-associated TCR signature appears largely within the CD4+ memory repertoire.

Germline lookup yields CDR1 GTSNPN and CDR2 SVGIG (reference sequence). The CDR3 has 13 amino acids. Losses at the gene ends were 2 bases for V and 6 bases for J; bases not matched to a gene: 4. Methods used by the authors: After removing out-of-frame reads, 2 million to 2.5 million distinct TCRbeta sequences remained. The table came from immunoSEQ multiplex PCR; TCRdb's copy has only in-frame clones and leaves some out. D and trimming were read from the DNA, whereas the V and J calls and clone size are those reported in that table. Here the sample spans 50,000 to 65,000 clones, about 80% being singletons. Notes on this clone: Its antigen is unidentified.

The sort gate was single viable CD3+CD4+CD8-CD45RO+ cells for memory CD4+ T cells. Sequenced material: memory CD4+ T cells from blood. J is TRBJ1-5 and V is TRBV30; 7 bases map to TRBD1. The sequence was obtained from an adult in good health and CMV-seropositive. CDR3 coding DNA: TGTGCCTGGAGTCAAACAGGGGTTCAGCCCCAGCATTTT. This sequence encodes CAWSQTGVQPQHF.